This TCR beta chain was sequenced during a study of Ad26.COV2.S vaccination and SARS-CoV-2 variants. The CDR3 spans 13 residues. CDR1 and CDR2 (germline): LNHDA, SQIVND (reference sequence). V lost 3 bases and J 2 bases, leaving 7 bases between the germline ends. Treatment of the sample: around 19 received Ad26.COV2.S at low or high dose, single or two shots; about 5 received placebo; per-sample allocation not given. Collection of the samples took place on day 63 after the first injection of vaccine or placebo. Assay used: immunoSEQ multiplex PCR; TCRdb lists only in-frame clones, some missing. This sample yields 300,000 to 400,000 clones, of which approximately 87% are seen a single time; 5% to 6.5% belongs to the top ten.

The chain combines TRBV19 with TRBJ1-2, with D unresolved. Sequenced material: peripheral blood, taken in a trial of Ad26.COV2.S vaccine versus placebo. This clonotype originated in a person between 18 and 59 years old who received the Ad26.COV2.S COVID-19 vaccine or a placebo. The CDR3 nucleotides read TGTGCCAGTAGTATTGGCTTGAACTATGGCTACACCTTC. Its translation is CASSIGLNYGYTF.